These 22 T cell receptor beta chains share one sample of origin, sequenced in a study of blood T cell repertoires in COVID-19. Profiled with immunoSEQ multiplex PCR; TCRdb holds only in-frame clones, not every one. The repertoire includes a few hundred thousand clones, roughly 80% of them detected once, and approximately 5% sits in the top ten. The sample taken for sequencing was PBMCs or T cells enriched from blood (not recorded which). The source is a woman between 45 and 65 years old who had recovered from COVID-19.

V usage is TRBV19 and J usage is TRBJ1-2; the D is unclear. This CDR3 has 15 residues. Looked up from germline, CDR1 is LNHDA and CDR2 is SQIVND (reference sequence). Trimming left V 2 bases short and J 2 bases short, with 12 bases between. The CDR3 region is CASSISRHSNYGYTF. CDR3 DNA: TGTGCCAGTAGTATAAGCCGTCACTCAAACTATGGCTACACCTTC. The full variable domain, in which reference TRBV19 and TRBJ1-2 provide the parts outside the CDR3, is DGGITQSPKYLFRKEGQNVTLSCEQNLNHDAMYWYRQDPGQGLRLIYYSQIVNDFQKGDIAEGYSVSREKKESFPLTVTSAQKNPTAFYLCASSISRHSNYGYTFGSGTRLTVV.

The chain carries TRBV9 and TRBJ2-7, with TRBD2 matching over 12 bases. CDR1 is SGDLS, CDR2 YYNGEE, per germline. With 3 bases clipped from V and 2 bases from J, the junction kept 6 bases outside the gene matches. The CDR3 sequence is 16 residues long. Here the CDR3 reads CASSAKLAGGTYEQYF. For the CDR3, the DNA is TGTGCCAGCAGCGCCAAACTAGCGGGAGGTACCTACGAGCAGTACTTC.

The sample holds one count of this clone. The chain uses TRBV18 and TRBJ1-5; D gene uncertain. This CDR3 comprises 17 residues. Per germline, CDR1 KGHSH and CDR2 LQKENI. V lost 2 bases and J 2 bases, leaving 16 bases between the germline ends. The chain's CDR3 is CASSPRRERIGNQPQHF. CDR3 nucleotide sequence: TGTGCCAGCTCACCAAGGAGGGAGAGGATCGGCAATCAGCCCCAGCATTTT.

The chain couples TRBV7-9 to TRBJ2-1, with 9 bases aligning to TRBD1. Trimming cost V 5 bases and J 7 bases; bases outside gene matches: 15. In germline, CDR1 is SEHNR, CDR2 FQNEAQ (reference sequence). The CDR3 loop spans 17 amino acids. CDR3 nucleotide sequence: TGTGCCAGCAGCCTCACAAAGGGGGGGACAGGGAAAAATGAGCAGTTCTTC. As protein: CASSLTKGGTGKNEQFF.

V gene TRBV19 combines with J gene TRBJ2-1; TRBD1 matches 10 bases. Germline V gene lookup returns CDR1 LNHDA and CDR2 SQIVND (reference sequence). The CDR3 totals 16 residues. Trimming at V came to 8 bases and at J to 3 bases, leaving 10 bases not matched to a gene. CDR3: CASGFGTGVFYNEQFF. The CDR3 DNA is TGTGCCAGTGGTTTTGGGACAGGGGTCTTCTACAATGAGCAGTTCTTC.

The chain couples TRBV5-6 to TRBJ1-2; unclear D gene. The CDR3 is 17 amino acids. Germline V lookup: CDR1 SGHDT, CDR2 YYEEEE. Trimming took 2 bases from V and 1 from J, leaving 18 bases between them. This CDR3 is CASSFDLRQVRNYGYTF. The CDR3 DNA sequence: TGTGCCAGCAGCTTTGATTTGCGTCAGGTTCGTAACTATGGCTACACCTTC.

V and J are TRBV6-2 or TRBV6-3 and TRBJ2-1, with D unresolved. V was cut by 4 bases and J by 5 bases, with 9 bases left in between. From germline, CDR1 is MNHEY and CDR2 SVGEGT. CDR3 size: 13 residues. The CDR3 DNA is TGTGCCAGCAGTTTAACCAGAAACAATGAGCAGTTCTTC. This codes for CASSLTRNNEQFF.

V usage is TRBV5-4 and J usage is TRBJ2-3; 11 bases align to TRBD2. The length of the CDR3 is 18 residues. With 4 bases clipped from V and 4 bases from J, the junction kept 14 bases outside the gene matches. CDR1 SGHNT and CDR2 YYREEE come from the germline V gene (reference sequence). CDR3 region: CASSPGGTSGSLADTQYF. Written as DNA, the CDR3 is TGTGCCAGCAGCCCGGGAGGTACTAGCGGGAGTTTAGCAGATACGCAGTATTTT.

The V gene is TRBV7-3, the J gene TRBJ2-3; 7 positions match TRBD1. The junction had 8 bases not matched to a gene; V was cut back by 3 bases and J by 2 bases. From germline, CDR1 is SGHTA and CDR2 FQGTGA. This CDR3 has 16 amino acids. The CDR3 sequence is CASSFMAGGSTDTQYF. CDR3 nucleotides: TGTGCCAGCAGCTTCATGGCAGGGGGATCCACAGATACGCAGTATTTT.

This rearrangement joins TRBV19 to TRBJ2-1, with D hard to call. The germline CDR1 and CDR2 sequences are LNHDA and SQIVND (reference sequence). The ends were cut back, 5 bases at V and 7 bases at J, with 15 bases in the middle. CDR3 size: 14 residues. The CDR3 DNA sequence: TGTGCCAGTAGTCCCACCTGGGCCGCTAATGAGCAGTTCTTC. Its protein product is CASSPTWAANEQFF. Full variable domain (outside the CDR3, taken from reference TRBV19 and TRBJ2-1): DGGITQSPKYLFRKEGQNVTLSCEQNLNHDAMYWYRQDPGQGLRLIYYSQIVNDFQKGDIAEGYSVSREKKESFPLTVTSAQKNPTAFYLCASSPTWAANEQFFGPGTRLTVL.

This chain uses TRBV3-1 (or the pseudogene TRBV3-2) with TRBJ2-1; D remains ambiguous. Trimming cost V 4 bases and J 7 bases, with 17 bases left between them. Germline loops: CDR1 LGHDT, CDR2 YNNKEL (reference sequence). CDR3 length equals 15 residues. The CDR3 nucleotides are TGTGCCAGCAGCCCCTATTCGGCTATCGGGAATGAGCAGTTCTTC. It yields the protein CASSPYSAIGNEQFF.

The chain employs TRBV4-1 and TRBJ1-2; D remains ambiguous. Germline V CDR1 and CDR2: MGHRA, YSYEKL. This CDR3 is built from 15 residues. Deletions cut 0 bases from V and 2 bases from J, with 10 bases between. The CDR3: CASSQDGGNNYGYTF. DNA for the CDR3: TGCGCCAGCAGCCAAGATGGCGGGAACAACTATGGCTACACCTTC.

This clone came up a few times. The chain couples TRBV10-3 to TRBJ1-5, with no clear D. Looked up from germline, CDR1 is ENHRY and CDR2 is SYGVKD. CDR3 length: 13 amino acids. V was clipped by 6 bases and J by 4 bases, with 10 bases between them. DNA for the CDR3: TGTGCCATCAGCTCAACAGAGAATCAGCCCCAGCATTTT. Translation gives CAISSTENQPQHF.

The chain uses TRBV19 and TRBJ2-5; a possible D gene is TRBD1 (6 bases). The CDR3 runs 16 residues. The V gene's germline CDR1 is LNHDA and CDR2 SQIVND (reference sequence). V was trimmed by 4 bases and J by 3 bases, leaving 18 bases between them. The CDR3 reads CASSTLTTDRKETQYF. The CDR3 DNA is TGTGCCAGTAGTACCTTAACCACGGACAGAAAAGAGACCCAGTACTTC. The full variable domain, its missing parts supplied by reference TRBV19 and TRBJ2-5, is DGGITQSPKYLFRKEGQNVTLSCEQNLNHDAMYWYRQDPGQGLRLIYYSQIVNDFQKGDIAEGYSVSREKKESFPLTVTSAQKNPTAFYLCASSTLTTDRKETQYFGPGTRLLVL.

The genes are TRBV5-4 and TRBJ1-1; D gene uncertain. This CDR3 region has 15 residues. CDR1 is SGHNT and CDR2 is YYREEE in the germline V gene (reference sequence). Trimming removed 0 bases at V and 0 bases at J, with 9 bases between. CDR3 DNA sequence: TGTGCCAGCAGCTTGGATCCGGGGATGAACACTGAAGCTTTCTTT. Translating it yields CASSLDPGMNTEAFF.

The chain uses TRBV30 and TRBJ1-2; 7 bases match TRBD1. J was trimmed by 6 bases and V by 5 bases; bases with no gene match: 9. The CDR3 consists of 13 residues. Germline V gene sequence: CDR1 GTSNPN, CDR2 SVGIG (reference sequence). DNA of the CDR3: TGTGCCTGGCGCCCTACAGGGGTAAATGGCTACACCTTC. Its protein is CAWRPTGVNGYTF.

This chain uses TRBV5-1 with TRBJ1-1, with a tentative D call TRBD1 (6 bases). The germline gives CDR1 SGHRS, CDR2 YFSETQ. The ends were cut back, 0 bases at V and 2 bases at J, with 11 bases in the middle. This CDR3 is built from 15 residues. The CDR3 protein is CASSLGRDTNTEAFF. The CDR3 DNA follows: TGCGCCAGCAGCTTGGGCCGGGACACAAACACTGAAGCTTTCTTT.

The rearrangement joins TRBV12-3 or TRBV12-4 to TRBJ2-7; 8 bases fit TRBD1. V gave up 4 bases and J gave up 1 base; unmatched junction bases: 0. The CDR3 spans 13 residues. The DNA of the CDR3 is TGTGCCAGCAGTTGGACAGGGTCCTACGAGCAGTACTTC. It yields the protein CASSWTGSYEQYF.

The chain combines TRBV3-1 (or the pseudogene TRBV3-2) with TRBJ1-3; D is ambiguous. Looked up from germline, CDR1 is LGHDT and CDR2 is YNNKEL (reference sequence). There are 15 residues in the CDR3. Trimming cost V 3 bases and J 0 bases, with 9 bases left between them. CDR3 region: CASSHSGSSGNTIYF. The CDR3 region has the DNA TGTGCCAGCAGCCACTCCGGGAGCTCTGGAAACACCATATATTTT.

In its sample, this clone was seen once. The rearrangement links TRBV7-3 to TRBJ2-1, with 10 bases identical to TRBD2. There are 18 residues in the CDR3. Germline trimming cut 5 bases from V and 4 bases from J; bases unmatched to any gene: 14. Per germline, CDR1 SGHTA and CDR2 FQGTGA. CDR3 coding DNA: TGTGCCAGCAGCCCCAACCCCCAGCGGGAGGGCGTATACAATGAGCAGTTCTTC. It codes for CASSPNPQREGVYNEQFF.

The chain carries TRBV4-3 and TRBJ2-4, with D tentatively TRBD1 (6 bases). V lost 0 bases to trimming and J lost 9 bases, with 15 bases between them. Germline CDR1 reads LGHNA; CDR2 reads YSLEER. The CDR3 sequence is 15 residues long. The CDR3 loop reads CASSQDIQGLSIQYF. The CDR3, as DNA: TGCGCCAGCAGCCAAGATATACAGGGTTTGAGCATTCAGTACTTC.

The chain joins TRBV30 to TRBJ2-1, with D possibly being TRBD2 (5 bases). The CDR3 totals 11 residues. The germline V gene has CDR1 GTSNPN and CDR2 SVGIG (reference sequence). Trimming removed 5 bases from V and 12 bases from J, with 14 bases in between. The CDR3 is CAWSQPGVQFF. Here the CDR3 DNA reads TGTGCCTGGTCCCAGCCCGGGGTGCAGTTCTTC.